The 18 T cell receptor beta chains below all came from one sample that was sequenced in a study of blood T cell repertoires in COVID-19. Only in-frame clones appear in the TCRdb table, and some are missing; sequencing was by immunoSEQ multiplex PCR. The repertoire holds under 300,000 clones, with about 83% as singletons. What was sequenced was peripheral blood. The receptors were gathered from a human donor in a cohort sampled during active COVID-19.

This sequence joins TRBV24-1 and TRBJ2-1; 10 nucleotides line up with TRBD2. V lost 2 bases, J lost 0 bases, and 9 bases stayed unmatched. Germline CDR1 and CDR2: KGHDR and SFDVKD. The CDR3 spans 19 residues. The CDR3 DNA reads TGTGCCACCAGTGATTGGGTAGCGGGAGGCCGCAGCTCCTACAATGAGCAGTTCTTC. Protein: CATSDWVAGGRSSYNEQFF.

CDR3 bases: TGCGCCAGCAGCCAAGAAGGGGGAGTAGGAAACACCGGGGAGCTGTTTTTT. Translating it yields CASSQEGGVGNTGELFF. The genes are TRBV4-1 and TRBJ2-2; a weak D match, TRBD1 (6 bases). CDR1 MGHRA and CDR2 YSYEKL come from the germline V gene. With 0 bases removed from V and 2 bases from J, the gap between germline ends came to 13 bases. The CDR3 is made up of 17 amino acids.

This chain uses TRBV6-1 with TRBJ1-5; TRBD1 aligns across 9 bases. The CDR3 covers 15 residues. The germline gives CDR1 MNHNS, CDR2 SASEGT. J gave up 4 bases and V 1 base, and 2 bases lay outside the gene matches. The CDR3: CASSEVGQGNQPQHF. The CDR3 DNA sequence: TGTGCCAGCAGTGAAGTAGGACAGGGGAATCAGCCCCAGCATTTT.

The CDR3, as DNA: TGTGCCAGCAGCTCCTCCGGGAGTAGCAATCAGCCCCAGCATTTT. Its protein is CASSSSGSSNQPQHF. This chain joins TRBV5-5 and TRBJ1-5; D is unresolved. V lost 3 bases and J lost 0, with 10 bases in between. Germline values: CDR1 SGHKS, CDR2 YYEKEE (reference sequence). CDR3 length: 15 residues.

The genes are TRBV11-2 and TRBJ2-7; 11 nucleotides line up with TRBD2. V shed 4 bases, J shed 0 bases, and the junction held 2 bases outside the gene matches. CDR3 length: 15 residues. Germline-derived CDR1 and CDR2 are SGHAT and FQNNGV. The CDR3: CASSSGTSGSYEQYF. The CDR3 DNA sequence: TGTGCCAGCAGCTCGGGGACTAGCGGCTCCTACGAGCAGTACTTC.

The chain links TRBV19 to TRBJ2-7; 7 nucleotides match TRBD2. CDR1 and CDR2 (germline): LNHDA, SQIVND (reference sequence). This CDR3 has 14 amino acids. The V gene end was trimmed by 8 bases and the J gene end by 6 bases; junction bases not matched to a gene: 13. The CDR3 loop reads CASSGGGGSIEQYF. As DNA, the CDR3 is TGTGCCAGTTCGGGGGGTGGCGGGAGTATCGAGCAGTACTTC.

The genes are TRBV5-5 and TRBJ1-5; a weak D match, TRBD1 (6 bases). The CDR3 sequence is 15 residues long. Trimming removed 1 base from V and 4 bases from J, with 12 bases in between. Germline V gene lookup returns CDR1 SGHKS and CDR2 YYEKEE (reference sequence). CDR3 bases: TGTGCCAGCAGCTTGAGCGGACAGACGAATCAGCCCCAGCATTTT. It translates to CASSLSGQTNQPQHF.

This chain joins TRBV5-1 and TRBJ2-3; 9 bases match TRBD2. With 1 base clipped from V and 4 bases from J, the junction kept 10 bases outside the gene matches. Looked up from germline, CDR1 is SGHRS and CDR2 is YFSETQ. CDR3 length: 17 residues. The DNA for the CDR3 is TGCGCCAGCAGCTTGCAACCCCTGGGCGGGGGGGCAGATACGCAGTATTTT. Residues: CASSLQPLGGGADTQYF.

V gene TRBV7-2 combines with J gene TRBJ1-5, with D possibly being TRBD1 (6 bases). The CDR3 is 12 residues long. Trimming left V 2 bases short and J 7 bases short, with 6 bases between. Germline CDR1 reads SGHTA; CDR2 reads FQGNSA. CDR3 loop: CASSLQGQPQHF. CDR3 DNA: TGTGCCAGCAGCTTACAGGGGCAGCCCCAGCATTTT. Combining the CDR3 with reference TRBV7-2 and TRBJ1-5 gives the whole variable domain GAGVSQSPSNKVTEKGKDVELRCDPISGHTALYWYRQSLGQGLEFLIYFQGNSAPDKSGLPSDRFSAERTGGSVSTLTIQRTQQEDSAVYLCASSLQGQPQHFGDGTRLSIL.

This clone was picked up a small number of times. The genes are TRBV2 and TRBJ1-6; possible D gene TRBD1, 6 bases. CDR1 and CDR2 (germline): SNHLY, FYNNEI. The V and J ends lost 11 bases and 2 bases respectively, with 13 bases between them. This CDR3 is built from 14 residues. CDR3 in amino acids: CASHKGAYNSPLHF. The CDR3 DNA is TGTGCCTCCCACAAGGGGGCCTATAATTCACCCCTCCACTTT.

This chain links TRBV5-5 with TRBJ2-2; no definite D call. The CDR3 is 16 residues long. V lost 1 base and J lost 1, with 11 bases in between. Germline V gene lookup returns CDR1 SGHKS and CDR2 YYEKEE (reference sequence). The CDR3 region has the DNA TGTGCCAGCAGCTTGACTCCGCTCGGGAACACCGGGGAGCTGTTTTTT. Translation: CASSLTPLGNTGELFF.

This clone has just a few counts. This sequence joins TRBV18 and TRBJ1-1; D gene ambiguous. CDR1 and CDR2 from the germline V gene are KGHSH and LQKENI. V shed 1 base and J shed 2 bases, with 11 bases lying between them. The CDR3 covers 15 residues. CDR3 DNA: TGTGCCAGCTCACCACAAGAAACGGTCAACACTGAAGCTTTCTTT. This gives the protein CASSPQETVNTEAFF.

V usage is TRBV18 and J usage is TRBJ1-2; 10 positions agree with TRBD1. This CDR3 is built from 16 residues. Germline V gives CDR1 KGHSH, CDR2 LQKENI. Trimming cost V 3 bases and J 0 bases; bases outside gene matches: 4. The CDR3 sequence is CASSPPGQGANYGYTF. The CDR3 DNA reads as TGTGCCAGCTCACCCCCAGGACAGGGGGCTAACTATGGCTACACCTTC.

The chain uses TRBV24-1 and TRBJ2-7; the match to TRBD2 covers 7 bases. CDR3 length: 15 residues. Germline trimming cut 3 bases from V and 6 bases from J; bases unmatched to any gene: 10. Germline lookup yields CDR1 KGHDR and CDR2 SFDVKD. The CDR3 nucleotides are TGTGCCACCAGTGATGGGCTAGCGGCAATCTCCGAGCAGTACTTC. It is translated as CATSDGLAAISEQYF.

CDR3 amino acids: CASSRRRGPGYEQYF. CDR3 DNA sequence: TGTGCCAGCAGCCGGAGGAGAGGGCCCGGGTACGAGCAGTACTTC. The chain couples TRBV5-6 to TRBJ2-7; perhaps TRBD2 as D (5 bases). This CDR3 region has 15 residues. The V end was cut by 4 bases, the J end by 4 bases, with 18 bases between. The germline V gene has CDR1 SGHDT and CDR2 YYEEEE.

This sequence joins TRBV5-1 and TRBJ2-3; 14 bases agree with TRBD2. In germline, CDR1 is SGHRS, CDR2 YFSETQ. CDR3 length: 16 residues. Trimming cost V 4 bases and J 3 bases; bases outside gene matches: 4. The CDR3 sequence is CASSIGTSGGTDTQYF. For the CDR3, the DNA is TGCGCCAGCAGCATTGGGACTAGCGGGGGTACAGATACGCAGTATTTT.

J is TRBJ1-4 and V is TRBV3-1 (or the pseudogene TRBV3-2), with no clear D. V was pared by 5 bases and J by 5 bases, with 9 bases between. Germline loops: CDR1 LGHDT, CDR2 YNNKEL (reference sequence). The CDR3 is 13 amino acids. The CDR3 reads CASSLSANEKLFF. The CDR3 DNA is TGTGCCAGCAGCTTGAGTGCAAATGAAAAACTGTTTTTT.

In DNA, the CDR3 is TGTGCCAGCAGCTTGGAGGGCGGGGACCTTAACTATGGCTACACCTTC. This translates into CASSLEGGDLNYGYTF. The chain has TRBV5-6 and TRBJ1-2; a weak D match, TRBD1 (5 bases). V was clipped by 0 bases and J by 1 base, with 13 bases between them. The CDR3 loop spans 16 amino acids. Germline V lookup: CDR1 SGHDT, CDR2 YYEEEE.